The 18 T cell receptor beta chains below all came from one sample that was sequenced in a study of T cells in Graves' hyperthyroidism and ophthalmopathy. Amplification of TCR beta CDR3 regions was performed using RNA transcripts as template. The HTBI set primed first-round TCR CDR3 RT-PCR. TCRdb redid the calling of the multiplex PCR reads with MiXCR, one entry per CDR3 protein. The sample yields 350,000 to 400,000 distinct CDR3 sequences, 19% seen once. Sequenced material: blood. The receptors originated from a woman aged 18-35 years with Graves' hyperthyroidism.

The sample holds many counts of this clonotype. The CDR3 here is CASREIVNTEAFF. The CDR3 DNA is TGTGCCAGCAGGGAAATAGTGAACACTGAAGCTTTCTTT. The chain recombines TRBV6-1 with TRBJ1-1; D gene unclear. Trimming stripped 6 bases from V and 0 bases from J, with 8 bases between. This CDR3 contains 13 residues. The germline V gene has CDR1 MNHNS and CDR2 SASEGT.

The chain is built from TRBV9 and TRBJ1-5; D gene unclear. The germline gives CDR1 SGDLS, CDR2 YYNGEE. V shed 0 bases and J shed 5 bases, with 9 bases lying between them. This CDR3 comprises 14 residues. The CDR3 reads CASSVGSGDQPQHF. CDR3 in DNA: TGTGCCAGCAGCGTAGGAAGCGGGGATCAGCCCCAGCATTTT.

This clonotype was counted many times. The V gene is TRBV6-1, the J gene TRBJ1-5; D is unclear. CDR1 MNHNS and CDR2 SASEGT come from the germline V gene. The CDR3 length is 16 residues. Deletions cut 4 bases from V and 5 bases from J, with 18 bases between. CDR3 region: CASSGYPRESDQPQHF. The CDR3 DNA sequence: TGTGCCAGCAGTGGATATCCCCGGGAATCCGATCAGCCCCAGCATTTT.

The sample holds many counts of this clonotype. The V and J genes are TRBV7-6 and TRBJ2-7, with D unclear. V lost 2 bases, J lost 3 bases, and 11 bases lay in between. Germline V gene sequence: CDR1 SGHVS, CDR2 FNYEAQ. The CDR3 length is 14 residues. CDR3 in DNA: TGTGCCAGCAGCTTACCAGGCCCAGTCTACGAGCAGTACTTC. Its translation: CASSLPGPVYEQYF.

This rearrangement joins TRBV12-3 or TRBV12-4 to TRBJ1-1; 9 bases match TRBD1. CDR3 length: 15 amino acids. J lost 3 bases, V lost 5 bases, and 7 bases had no gene match. CDR3 bases: TGTGCCAGCAGTGCCACAGGGGGCGCGTACACTGAAGCTTTCTTT. Protein product: CASSATGGAYTEAFF.

In this sample, this clonotype turned up many times. The V gene is TRBV28, the J gene TRBJ1-5; 10 nucleotides match TRBD1. The length of the CDR3 is 16 residues. Per germline, CDR1 MDHEN and CDR2 SYDVKM. V lost 6 bases and J lost 6; bases outside the gene matches: 11. The CDR3 sequence: CASRERDRGTSQPQHF. The CDR3 nucleotides read TGTGCCAGCAGGGAACGGGACAGGGGTACGAGTCAGCCCCAGCATTTT.

The J gene is TRBJ2-5, the V gene TRBV12-3 or TRBV12-4, with 13 bases lining up with TRBD2. There are 17 residues in the CDR3. After removal of 5 bases from V and 0 bases from J, the junction contained 6 bases not matched to a gene. DNA for the CDR3: TGTGCCAGCAGTCCCAAGGGACTAGCGGGGTACCAAGAGACCCAGTACTTC. It specifies CASSPKGLAGYQETQYF.

This clonotype was picked up a small number of times. The chain links TRBV7-3 to TRBJ2-2, with 10 bases aligning to TRBD1. Per the germline V gene, CDR1 is SGHTA and CDR2 is FQGTGA. The J segment lost 5 bases and the V segment lost 8 bases, leaving 5 bases of the junction unmatched. This CDR3 spans 14 amino acids. CDR3 amino acids: CASAPGQGTGELFF. In nucleotides, the CDR3 is TGTGCCAGCGCACCGGGACAGGGGACCGGGGAGCTGTTTTTT.

This clonotype was counted many times. The chain links TRBV12-3 or TRBV12-4 to TRBJ1-6, with 8 bases identical to TRBD1. V shed 6 bases and J 0 bases; nucleotides not matched to a gene: 10. The CDR3 length is 18 residues. This CDR3 is CASSRTGRFGSYNSPLHF. In DNA, the CDR3 is TGTGCCAGCAGCAGGACAGGGAGGTTCGGCTCCTATAATTCACCCCTCCACTTT.

The sample holds many counts of this clonotype. Here the CDR3 DNA reads TGTGCCAGCAGTCCCCGACAGGGACGAACCGGGGAGCTGTTTTTT. This codes for CASSPRQGRTGELFF. This sequence joins TRBV28 and TRBJ2-2; 7 bases map to TRBD1. V trimming: 5 bases; J trimming: 5 bases; junction bases outside the gene matches: 8. The CDR3 totals 15 residues. From germline, CDR1 is MDHEN and CDR2 SYDVKM.

This clonotype was seen at least ten times. The rearrangement joins TRBV30 to TRBJ1-1, with unresolved D. Trimming pared 4 bases from V and 11 bases from J, leaving 17 bases between. The CDR3 loop spans 12 amino acids. Germline loops: CDR1 GTSNPN, CDR2 SVGIG (reference sequence). CDR3 sequence reads: CAWNRDPWEAFF. CDR3 DNA: TGTGCCTGGAACCGGGATCCCTGGGAGGCTTTCTTT. The full variable domain, its missing parts supplied by reference TRBV30 and TRBJ1-1, is SQTIHQWPATLVQPVGSPLSLECTVEGTSNPNLYWYRQAAGRGLQLLFYSVGIGQISSEVPQNLSASRPQDRQFILSSKKLLLSDSGFYLCAWNRDPWEAFFGQGTRLTVV.

This clonotype showed up just a few times. CDR3 sequence reads: CAWSLGTVTYEQYF. In DNA, the CDR3 is TGTGCCTGGTCCCTCGGAACAGTTACCTACGAGCAGTACTTC. The chain has TRBV30 and TRBJ2-7; D unclear. Trimming pared 5 bases from V and 2 bases from J, leaving 16 bases between. Germline loops: CDR1 GTSNPN, CDR2 SVGIG (reference sequence). This CDR3 is 14 amino acids long.

The rearrangement joins TRBV5-1 to TRBJ2-5; D is unresolved. V dropped 0 bases and J dropped 5 bases, with 11 bases sitting between them. Germline V gene sequence: CDR1 SGHRS, CDR2 YFSETQ. There are 14 residues in the CDR3. The CDR3 region has the DNA TGCGCCAGCAGCTTGGTTGTGTCCCCGGAGACCCAGTACTTC. Protein sequence: CASSLVVSPETQYF.

Only a few counts were recorded for this clonotype. A junction end diverges from the germline sequence, so it may reflect a read error. V and J are TRBV20-1 and TRBJ1-1, with unresolved D. Germline CDR1 and CDR2: DFQATT and SNEGSKA (reference sequence). The CDR3 covers 10 residues. The CDR3 protein is CSAGLYNPPF. The CDR3 nucleotides are TGCAGTGCCGGACTTTACAACCCCCCCTTT.

This chain joins TRBV11-2 and TRBJ1-5, with TRBD1 matching 8 bases. The CDR3 runs 16 residues. The V gene end was trimmed by 5 bases and the J gene end by 4 bases; junction bases not matched to a gene: 10. The germline V gene encodes CDR1 SGHAT and CDR2 FQNNGV. CDR3 sequence (DNA): TGTGCCAGCAGCCCCCAGACAGGGGTGGCAAATCAGCCCCAGCATTTT. Protein sequence: CASSPQTGVANQPQHF. Based on the CDR3 plus reference TRBV11-2 and TRBJ1-5, the full variable domain is EAGVAQSPRYKIIEKRQSVAFWCNPISGHATLYWYQQILGQGPKLLIQFQNNGVVDDSQLPKDRFSAERLKGVDSTLKIQPAKLEDSAVYLCASSPQTGVANQPQHFGDGTRLSIL.

This clonotype has ten or more counts. The CDR3 spells CASSYRGGAGTGELFF. In nucleotides, the CDR3 is TGTGCCAGCAGTTACCGAGGAGGGGCAGGGACCGGGGAGCTGTTTTTT. This chain connects TRBV6-2 or TRBV6-3 to TRBJ2-2; tentatively, D is TRBD2 (6 bases). CDR1 and CDR2 from the germline V gene are MNHEY and SVGEGT. V lost 2 bases and J 5 bases, leaving 15 bases between the germline ends. CDR3 length: 16 residues.

This clonotype was detected ten times or more. The gene calls are TRBV6-5 and TRBJ1-5; D remains ambiguous. Per germline, CDR1 MNHEY and CDR2 SVGAGI. V lost 2 bases to trimming and J lost 2 bases, with 4 bases between them. The CDR3 contains 13 residues. The CDR3 region is CASSYGRNQPQHF. CDR3 coding DNA: TGTGCCAGCAGTTACGGGCGCAATCAGCCCCAGCATTTT.

In the case of this clonotype: At one end the junction does not follow the germline gene, possibly because of a read error. The chain recombines TRBV4-1 with TRBJ1-5, with D possibly TRBD1 on 5 matching bases. Looked up from germline, CDR1 is MGHRA and CDR2 is YSYEKL. The CDR3 is 15 residues long. The CDR3 here is CASSSHGAHNHPQHF. DNA of the CDR3: TGCGCCAGCAGCTCACATGGGGCCCACAATCATCCCCAGCATTTT.